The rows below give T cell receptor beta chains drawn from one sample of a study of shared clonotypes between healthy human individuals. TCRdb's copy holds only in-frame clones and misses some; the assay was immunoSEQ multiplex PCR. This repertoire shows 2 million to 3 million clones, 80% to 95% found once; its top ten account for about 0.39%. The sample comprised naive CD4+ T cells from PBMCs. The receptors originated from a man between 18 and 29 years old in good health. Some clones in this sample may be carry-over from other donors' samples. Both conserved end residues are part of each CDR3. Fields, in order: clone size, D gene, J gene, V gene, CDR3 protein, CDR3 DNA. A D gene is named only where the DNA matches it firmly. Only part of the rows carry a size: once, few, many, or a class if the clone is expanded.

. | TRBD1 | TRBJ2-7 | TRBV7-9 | CASSLAGTGRYEQYF | TGTGCCAGCAGCTTAGCTGGGACAGGGCGCTACGAGCAGTACTTC
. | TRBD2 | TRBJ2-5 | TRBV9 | CASSTHPTSGSPIIRETQYF | TGTGCCAGCAGCACACACCCCACTAGCGGGAGCCCAATAATAAGAGAGACCCAGTACTTC
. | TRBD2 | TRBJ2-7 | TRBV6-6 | CASSYLLAGAGEQYF | TGTGCCAGCAGTTACCTCTTAGCGGGAGCGGGGGAGCAGTACTTC
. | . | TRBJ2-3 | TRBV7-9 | CASSTGSTDTQYF | TGTGCCAGCAGTACTGGTAGCACAGATACGCAGTATTTT
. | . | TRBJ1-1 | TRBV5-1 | CASSFTGQNTEAFF | TGCGCCAGCAGCTTTACGGGACAGAACACTGAAGCTTTCTTT
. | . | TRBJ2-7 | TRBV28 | CASSSGQLHANF | TGTGCCAGCAGTAGCGGACAGTTACACGCCAACTTC
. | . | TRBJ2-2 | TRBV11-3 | CASRGGPNTGELFF | TGTGCCAGCAGGGGGGGGCCGAACACCGGGGAGCTGTTTTTT
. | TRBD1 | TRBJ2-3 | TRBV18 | CASSPPGDRETDTQYF | TGTGCCAGCTCACCACCGGGAGACAGGGAGACAGATACGCAGTATTTT
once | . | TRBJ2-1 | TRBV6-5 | CASSYSGGRNNEQFF | TGTGCCAGCAGTTACTCCGGGGGTAGGAATAATGAGCAGTTCTTC
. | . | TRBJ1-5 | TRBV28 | CASSRRTNQPQHF | TGTGCCAGCAGTCGACGAACCAATCAGCCCCAGCATTTT
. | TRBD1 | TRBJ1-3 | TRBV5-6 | CASSRRGLGNTIYF | TGTGCCAGCAGCAGGAGGGGGCTCGGAAACACCATATATTTT
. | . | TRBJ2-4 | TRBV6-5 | CASRTEGGANIQYF | TGTGCCAGCAGGACAGAAGGGGGGGCAAACATTCAGTACTTC
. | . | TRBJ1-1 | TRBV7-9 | CASSLEYRINTEAFF | TGTGCCAGCAGCTTAGAGTACCGGATAAACACTGAAGCTTTCTTT
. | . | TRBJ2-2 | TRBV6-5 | CASRRLESGTGELFF | TGTGCCAGCAGAAGACTAGAGAGCGGCACCGGGGAGCTGTTTTTT
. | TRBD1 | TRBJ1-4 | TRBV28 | CASSQQGGLNEKLFF | TGTGCCAGCAGTCAGCAGGGGGGCCTGAATGAAAAACTGTTTTTT
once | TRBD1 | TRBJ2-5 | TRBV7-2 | CASSDTGTGGPHQYF | TGTGCCAGCAGCGATACCGGGACAGGGGGCCCCCACCAGTACTTC
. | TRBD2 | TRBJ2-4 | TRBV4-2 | CASSQDGRELAKNIQYF | TGTGCCAGCAGCCAAGACGGGCGGGAGTTAGCCAAAAACATTCAGTACTTC
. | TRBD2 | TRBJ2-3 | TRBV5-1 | CASSLGLAGRWTDTQYF | TGCGCCAGCAGCCTAGGACTAGCGGGACGGTGGACAGATACGCAGTATTTT
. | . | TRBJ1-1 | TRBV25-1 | CASPSAEAFF | TGTGCCAGCCCCTCAGCTGAAGCTTTCTTT
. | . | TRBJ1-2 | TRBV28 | CASRGNSNYGYTF | TGTGCCAGCAGGGGGAACAGTAACTATGGCTACACCTTC
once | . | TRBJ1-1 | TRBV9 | CASSPRRGDLNTEAFF | TGTGCCAGCAGCCCCCGGCGAGGGGACTTGAACACTGAAGCTTTCTTT
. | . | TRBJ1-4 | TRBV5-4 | CASSLEATNEKLFF | TGTGCCAGCAGCTTGGAAGCAACTAATGAAAAACTGTTTTTT
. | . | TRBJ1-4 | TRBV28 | CASSPPATNEKLFF | TGTGCCAGCAGTCCGCCAGCAACTAATGAAAAACTGTTTTTT
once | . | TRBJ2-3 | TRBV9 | CASSVLSGLTDTQYF | TGTGCCAGCAGCGTCCTTTCGGGCCTCACAGATACGCAGTATTTT
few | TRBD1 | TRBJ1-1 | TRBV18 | CASSARTGRAFF | TGTGCCAGCTCGGCAAGGACAGGGCGAGCTTTCTTT
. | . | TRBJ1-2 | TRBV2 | CASRQVYYGYTF | TGTGCCAGTAGACAGGTCTACTATGGCTACACCTTC
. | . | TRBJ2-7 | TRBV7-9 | CASSPHLKTERQYF | TGTGCCAGCAGCCCACACCTTAAGACAGAACGGCAGTACTTC
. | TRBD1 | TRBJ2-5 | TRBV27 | CASRDRHQETQYF | TGTGCCAGCAGGGACAGGCACCAAGAGACCCAGTACTTC
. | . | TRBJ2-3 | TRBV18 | CASSERSRDLTDTQYF | TGTGCCAGCTCCGAACGGAGTAGAGACCTCACAGATACGCAGTATTTT
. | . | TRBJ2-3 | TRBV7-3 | CASSPGAGRTDTQYF | TGTGCCAGCAGCCCGGGGGCGGGCCGCACAGATACGCAGTATTTT
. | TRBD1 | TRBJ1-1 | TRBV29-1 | CSVRKTGALNTEAFF | TGCAGCGTGCGAAAGACAGGGGCCCTGAACACTGAAGCTTTCTTT
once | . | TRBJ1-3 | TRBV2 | CASSQTPSGAPNF | TGTGCCAGCAGTCAAACCCCCTCAGGGGCCCCGAATTTT
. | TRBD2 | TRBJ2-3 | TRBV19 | CASSPARVAGWTDTQYF | TGTGCCAGTAGTCCCGCGCGGGTAGCGGGCTGGACAGATACGCAGTATTTT
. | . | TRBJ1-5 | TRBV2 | CASSDLAGDQPQHF | TGTGCCAGCAGTGATTTGGCAGGGGATCAGCCCCAGCATTTT
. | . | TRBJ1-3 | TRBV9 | CASSAGSYSGNTIYF | TGTGCCAGCAGCGCGGGGAGTTACTCTGGAAACACCATATATTTT
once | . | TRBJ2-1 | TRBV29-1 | CSWGASYNEQFF | TGCAGCTGGGGGGCAAGCTACAATGAGCAGTTCTTC
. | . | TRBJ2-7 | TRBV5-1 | CASSLAPAGENEQYF | TGCGCCAGCAGCTTGGCCCCGGCAGGGGAAAACGAGCAGTACTTC
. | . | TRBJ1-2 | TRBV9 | CASSVNRAGGGYTF | TGTGCCAGCAGCGTAAACAGGGCCGGGGGTGGCTACACCTTC
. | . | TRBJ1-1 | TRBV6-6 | CASSSPGQINTEAFF | TGTGCCAGCAGTTCCCCAGGACAGATCAACACTGAAGCTTTCTTT
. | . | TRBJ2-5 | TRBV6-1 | CASSASRGPPEETQYF | TGTGCCAGCAGTGCCAGCAGGGGCCCGCCCGAAGAGACCCAGTACTTC
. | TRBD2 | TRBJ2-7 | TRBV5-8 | CASSRWGGLVYEQYF | TGTGCCAGCAGCAGGTGGGGGGGACTAGTCTACGAGCAGTACTTC
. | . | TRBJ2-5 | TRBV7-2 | CASSLEWGGPLVAQYF | TGTGCCAGCAGCTTAGAATGGGGCGGGCCGCTTGTGGCCCAGTACTTC
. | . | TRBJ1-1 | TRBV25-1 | CASSESRPTITEAFF | TGTGCCAGCAGTGAATCGAGACCTACCATCACTGAAGCTTTCTTT
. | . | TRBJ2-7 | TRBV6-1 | CASSEVVGNTQYF | TGTGCCAGCAGTGAAGTGGTTGGGAATACTCAGTACTTC
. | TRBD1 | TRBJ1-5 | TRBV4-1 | CASSNLGGRGANQPQHF | TGCGCCAGCAGCAACCTGGGAGGCAGGGGGGCGAATCAGCCCCAGCATTTT
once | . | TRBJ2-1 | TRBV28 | CASSLLGGKTYNEQFF | TGTGCCAGCAGTTTACTCGGCGGGAAAACCTACAATGAGCAGTTCTTC
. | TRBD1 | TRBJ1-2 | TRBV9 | CASSVQPQGEGYTF | TGTGCCAGCAGCGTACAGCCTCAGGGGGAGGGCTACACCTTC
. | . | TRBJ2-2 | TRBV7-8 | CASSASPNTGELFF | TGTGCCAGCAGCGCGAGTCCCAACACCGGGGAGCTGTTTTTT
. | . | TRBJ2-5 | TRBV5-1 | CASTSGTPQETQYF | TGCGCCAGCACCTCCGGGACGCCACAAGAGACCCAGTACTTC
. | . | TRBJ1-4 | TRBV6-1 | CASSEAGEKLFF | TGTGCCAGCAGTGAAGCCGGTGAAAAACTGTTTTTT
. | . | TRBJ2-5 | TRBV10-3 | CAIRPKGGPQQETQYF | TGTGCCATCAGACCTAAGGGGGGTCCACAACAAGAGACCCAGTACTTC
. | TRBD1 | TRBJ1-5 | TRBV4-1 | CASSRGQADQPQHF | TGCGCCAGCAGCCGCGGACAGGCTGATCAGCCCCAGCATTTT
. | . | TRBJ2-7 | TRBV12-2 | CASRRGGSGVPYEQYF | TGTGCAAGTCGCCGCGGCGGTAGCGGGGTGCCCTACGAGCAGTACTTC
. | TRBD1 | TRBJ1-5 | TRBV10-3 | CAISTDRGQEQPQHF | TGTGCCATCAGTACGGACAGGGGGCAAGAACAGCCCCAGCATTTT
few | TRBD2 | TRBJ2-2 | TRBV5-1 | CASSLDGGSTVSGELFF | TGCGCCAGCAGCTTGGATGGCGGGAGTACGGTTTCCGGGGAGCTGTTTTTT
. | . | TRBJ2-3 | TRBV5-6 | CASSAPGKTDTQYF | TGTGCCAGCAGCGCGCCGGGGAAAACAGATACGCAGTATTTT
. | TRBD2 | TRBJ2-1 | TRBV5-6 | CASRATSVSYNEQFF | TGTGCCAGCAGGGCTACTAGCGTCTCCTACAATGAGCAGTTCTTC
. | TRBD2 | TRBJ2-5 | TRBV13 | CASSWTSARGTQYF | TGTGCCAGCAGCTGGACTAGCGCGAGGGGGACCCAGTACTTC
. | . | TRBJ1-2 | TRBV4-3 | CASRGRQGLWGYYGYTF | TGCGCCAGCAGAGGGAGGCAGGGGTTATGGGGCTACTATGGCTACACCTTC